Included here is one TCR beta chain sequence, with context. Generated by immunoSEQ multiplex PCR, the TCRdb table keeps only in-frame clones and is missing some. Of 40,000 or so clones in the sample, approximately 83% were seen once. The sample comes from a study of T cells in localized non-small cell lung cancer. V was pared by 5 bases and J by 2 bases, with 6 bases of the junction left unmatched. Germline lookup yields CDR1 SQVTM and CDR2 ANQGSEA. The CDR3 sequence is 15 residues long. The chain recombines TRBV29-1 with TRBJ2-6, with 7 bases fitting TRBD1. The sequence derives from a man between 40 and 70 years old with stage I lung adenocarcinoma. The sequenced sample was peripheral blood, obtained before any cancer treatment. The CDR3 DNA follows: TGCAGCGTTACCAGGGGGTCTACTGGGGCCAACGTCCTGACTTTC. Protein sequence: CSVTRGSTGANVLTF.